These 27 T cell receptor beta chains share one sample of origin, sequenced in a study of blood T cells in healthy people across ages. A sample-barcoded 5' primer and a J-beta primer mix were used in a second PCR of about 7 to 12 cycles. TCRdb redid the calling of the 5' RACE reads with MiXCR, one entry per CDR3 protein. The sample consists of about 1.6 million distinct CDR3 sequences, roughly a third of them appearing once. Sequencing input: blood. The receptors derive from a woman aged 25 to 39 in good health.

This clonotype was recorded only once. The chain couples TRBV6-2 or TRBV6-3 to TRBJ2-7; weak D call: TRBD1 (5 bases). V lost 9 bases and J lost 6, with 24 bases in between. The CDR3 runs to 15 residues. Germline loops: CDR1 MNHEY, CDR2 SVGEGT. The DNA for the CDR3 is TGTGCCAGTAACCCAGAAAGCAGGGCTGCCTGCGAGCAGTACTTC. Its protein is CASNPESRAACEQYF.

This clonotype has a handful of counts. The rearrangement links TRBV20-1 to TRBJ2-5; the match to TRBD2 covers 11 bases. Germline V gene data show CDR1 as DFQATT and CDR2 as SNEGSKA (reference sequence). The V gene end was trimmed by 5 bases and the J gene end by 7 bases; junction bases not matched to a gene: 15. The CDR3 runs 16 residues. CDR3 nucleotides: TGCAGTGCTTCTAATAGCGGGGGGGTACCACTAGGGACCCAGTACTTC. Translating gives CSASNSGGVPLGTQYF.

This sequence joins TRBV7-9 and TRBJ2-7; 10 nucleotides line up with TRBD1. Germline CDR1 and CDR2: SEHNR and FQNEAQ (reference sequence). The length of the CDR3 is 17 residues. The V segment lost 4 bases and the J segment 5 bases; nucleotides outside the gene matches: 14. As DNA, the CDR3 is TGTGCCAGCAGCTCTTACGACAAGCACGGGACAGGGGACGAGCAGTACTTC. This gives the protein CASSSYDKHGTGDEQYF.

The J gene is TRBJ2-1, the V gene TRBV30; TRBD1 matches 7 bases. Germline CDR1 is GTSNPN and CDR2 is SVGIG (reference sequence). This CDR3 contains 16 residues. V shed 3 bases, J shed 3 bases, and the junction held 11 bases outside the gene matches. The CDR3 loop reads CAWRGGQIHLYNEQFF. The CDR3 DNA is TGTGCCTGGAGAGGGGGACAGATTCATCTCTACAATGAGCAGTTCTTC.

The V call is TRBV12-3 or TRBV12-4, the J call TRBJ2-4; 7 bases align to TRBD2. The J segment lost 0 bases and the V segment lost 5 bases, leaving 7 bases of the junction unmatched. The CDR3 loop spans 16 amino acids. The chain's CDR3 is CASSPSWGGAKNIQYF. The CDR3 region has the DNA TGTGCCAGCAGTCCGAGCTGGGGGGGAGCCAAAAACATTCAGTACTTC.

The J gene is TRBJ1-1, the V gene TRBV7-9, with no clear D. Germline V gene lookup returns CDR1 SEHNR and CDR2 FQNEAQ (reference sequence). The CDR3 sequence is 12 residues long. The V and J ends lost 4 bases and 1 base respectively, with 4 bases between them. In nucleotides, the CDR3 is TGTGCCAGCAGCTCCTCGAACACTGAAGCTTTCTTT. Its translation: CASSSSNTEAFF.

V usage is TRBV6-5 and J usage is TRBJ2-7; 8 positions match TRBD1. Germline V lookup: CDR1 MNHEY, CDR2 SVGAGI. The V gene end was trimmed by 2 bases and the J gene end by 0 bases; junction bases not matched to a gene: 3. The CDR3 has 15 residues. The CDR3 DNA sequence: TGTGCCAGCAGTTACCGACAGGGGCCCTCCTACGAGCAGTACTTC. It specifies CASSYRQGPSYEQYF.

This clonotype was recorded a few times. The chain uses TRBV7-3 and TRBJ2-1, with 8 bases identical to TRBD2. Per germline, CDR1 SGHTA and CDR2 FQGTGA. V trimming: 5 bases; J trimming: 4 bases; junction bases outside the gene matches: 10. CDR3 size: 16 residues. CDR3 amino acids: CASSPDLAGLYNEQFF. CDR3 in DNA: TGTGCCAGCAGCCCCGATCTAGCGGGCCTTTACAATGAGCAGTTCTTC.

This clonotype was detected only once. V gene TRBV20-1 combines with J gene TRBJ2-7; 9 bases agree with TRBD1. The J call is in doubt because the DNA end fits TRBJ2-5 better. The germline gives CDR1 DFQATT, CDR2 SNEGSKA (reference sequence). The length of the CDR3 is 13 residues. CDR3 nucleotides: TGCAGTGCTAAAAACAGGGGGCGGGAGACCCAGTACTTC. This sequence encodes CSAKNRGRETQYF.

V gene TRBV6-2 or TRBV6-3 combines with J gene TRBJ2-1; 13 bases line up with TRBD2. Germline V gene sequence: CDR1 MNHEY, CDR2 SVGEGT. V shed 6 bases and J 6 bases; nucleotides not matched to a gene: 5. The CDR3 covers 15 residues. The DNA of the CDR3 is TGTGCCAGCAGGTTGGGACTAGCGGGAATCAATGAGCAGTTCTTC. It codes for CASRLGLAGINEQFF.

Concerning this clonotype: Germline and junction disagree at one end, which may indicate a read error. The J gene is TRBJ2-3, the V gene TRBV2; 12 bases map to TRBD2. The CDR3 consists of 17 residues. Germline lookup yields CDR1 SNHLY and CDR2 FYNNEI. The CDR3 sequence: CASSESLAGGGTDTQYF. In DNA form, the CDR3 reads TGCGCCAGCAGTGAATCACTAGCGGGGGGAGGCACAGATACGCAGTATTTT.

The CDR3 bases are TGCGCCAGCAGCTCTGGTTCGGCAGGGATAGTCACTGAAGCTTTCTTT. Translation gives CASSSGSAGIVTEAFF. J is TRBJ1-1 and V is TRBV5-1; D perhaps matches TRBD1 (5 bases). CDR3 length: 16 residues. Germline CDR1 and CDR2: SGHRS and YFSETQ. Trimming cost V 3 bases and J 4 bases, with 19 bases left between them.

This clonotype was seen just once. The gene calls are TRBV20-1 and TRBJ2-3; 10 bases fit TRBD2. The CDR3 runs 14 residues. Germline CDR1 reads DFQATT; CDR2 reads SNEGSKA (reference sequence). Germline trimming cut 2 bases from V and 6 bases from J; bases unmatched to any gene: 5. CDR3 loop: CSARRAGGLDTQYF. CDR3 DNA: TGCAGTGCTAGAAGAGCGGGGGGGCTGGATACGCAGTATTTT.

The J gene is TRBJ2-3, the V gene TRBV10-1, with 12 bases that match TRBD1. Germline lookup yields CDR1 WNHNN and CDR2 SYGVQD (reference sequence). With 3 bases clipped from V and 4 bases from J, the junction kept 5 bases outside the gene matches. CDR3 length: 16 residues. The CDR3 region is CASSEMGQGASDTQYF. The CDR3 DNA reads as TGCGCCAGCAGTGAAATGGGACAGGGGGCGTCAGATACGCAGTATTTT.

J is TRBJ1-2 and V is TRBV20-1; a possible D gene is TRBD1 (5 bases). Germline V lookup: CDR1 DFQATT, CDR2 SNEGSKA (reference sequence). The germline V and J ends were trimmed by 3 bases and 8 bases, with 10 bases remaining between them. This CDR3 is 11 amino acids long. CDR3 protein: CSASAGHGYTF. CDR3 nucleotide sequence: TGCAGTGCTAGTGCAGGGCACGGCTACACCTTC.

The chain has TRBV20-1 and TRBJ1-2; D is ambiguous. The CDR3 is made up of 14 amino acids. Germline V gives CDR1 DFQATT, CDR2 SNEGSKA (reference sequence). The ends were cut back, 5 bases at V and 8 bases at J, with 21 bases in the middle. The CDR3 bases are TGCAGTGCTGCCGCCGGGCAGTTGTGGGGAGGCTACACCTTC. Amino acid sequence: CSAAAGQLWGGYTF.

This clonotype showed up just a few times. V gene TRBV6-5 combines with J gene TRBJ2-6; D remains unclear. V lost 5 bases and J 0 bases, leaving 11 bases between the germline ends. The CDR3 consists of 16 residues. Germline loops: CDR1 MNHEY, CDR2 SVGAGI. In DNA form, the CDR3 reads TGTGCCAGCAGTCGACGCCTGAGCTCTGGGGCCAACGTCCTGACTTTC. Translation: CASSRRLSSGANVLTF.

This chain links TRBV7-8 with TRBJ2-3; 10 bases agree with TRBD2. CDR3 size: 16 residues. V gave up 5 bases and J gave up 4 bases; unmatched junction bases: 9. Germline assignment: CDR1 SGHVS and CDR2 FQNEAQ. The CDR3 DNA is TGTGCCAGCAGCCACGTAGCGGGGGGCTCCCCAGATACGCAGTATTTT. It codes for CASSHVAGGSPDTQYF.

This clonotype was seen only a few times. The chain is built from TRBV13 and TRBJ1-2; 10 bases agree with TRBD1. CDR3 length equals 15 residues. Losses at the gene ends were 4 bases for V and 8 bases for J; bases not matched to a gene: 10. Germline CDR1 and CDR2: PRHDT and FYEKMQ (reference sequence). The CDR3 DNA sequence: TGTGCCAGCAGCTCATGGGGACAGGGGAATTTCGGCTACACCTTC. As protein: CASSSWGQGNFGYTF.

This clonotype was seen a handful of times. The gene calls are TRBV6-1 and TRBJ2-5; D is perhaps TRBD2 (5 bases). This CDR3 is 15 amino acids long. The germline CDR1 and CDR2 sequences are MNHNS and SASEGT. Trimming left V 6 bases short and J 5 bases short, with 19 bases between. CDR3 loop: CASRWEIAFGETQYF. The DNA of the CDR3 is TGTGCCAGCAGATGGGAAATAGCGTTTGGCGAGACCCAGTACTTC.

Turning to this clonotype: Relative to the germline gene, one junction end is altered; a read error may explain this. The chain uses TRBV9 and TRBJ1-2, with TRBD1 identical over 10 bases. The germline CDR1 and CDR2 sequences are SGDLS and YYNGEE. This CDR3 spans 15 amino acids. CDR3 sequence (DNA): TGTGCCAGCAGCGTTTCCGGGACAGGGGTTTCTGGCTACAACTTC. Translated: CASSVSGTGVSGYNF. Supplemented by reference TRBV9 and TRBJ1-2, the full variable domain reads DSGVTQTPKHLITATGQRVTLRCSPRSGDLSVYWYQQSLDQGLQFLIQYYNGEERAKGNILERFSAQQFPDLHSELNLSSLELGDSALYFCASSVSGTGVSGYNFGSGTRLTVV.

This clonotype occurred once. The CDR3 region is CASSPQTGWAQETQYF. CDR3 nucleotides: TGTGCCAGCAGCCCCCAGACAGGGTGGGCGCAAGAGACCCAGTACTTC. V gene TRBV11-2 combines with J gene TRBJ2-5; TRBD1 matches 7 bases. The CDR3 runs to 16 residues. Germline V gene lookup returns CDR1 SGHAT and CDR2 FQNNGV. With V trimmed by 5 bases and J by 2 bases, 11 bases remained unmatched. Full variable domain (missing parts from reference TRBV11-2 and TRBJ2-5): EAGVAQSPRYKIIEKRQSVAFWCNPISGHATLYWYQQILGQGPKLLIQFQNNGVVDDSQLPKDRFSAERLKGVDSTLKIQPAKLEDSAVYLCASSPQTGWAQETQYFGPGTRLLVL.

The chain links TRBV6-2 or TRBV6-3 to TRBJ2-4, with D uncertain. The last part of the DNA fits TRBJ2-7 better; the J call may be wrong. Germline-derived CDR1 and CDR2 are MNHEY and SVGEGT. The CDR3 totals 13 residues. For the CDR3, the DNA is TGTGCCAGCAGTTACCAGCCGCCGGGCGAGCAGTACTTC. Its translation is CASSYQPPGEQYF.

CDR3 sequence reads: CASSLGTFGHEKLFF. The CDR3 DNA sequence: TGTGCCAGCAGCTTGGGGACATTCGGCCATGAAAAACTGTTTTTT. The rearrangement joins TRBV7-9 to TRBJ1-4, with D perhaps TRBD1 (6 bases). The CDR3 runs to 15 residues. Germline CDR1 is SEHNR and CDR2 is FQNEAQ (reference sequence). Deletions cut 3 bases from V and 6 bases from J, with 14 bases between.

This clonotype was counted between two and nine times. The CDR3 nucleotides are TGCAGTGCTACCGGGACAGGGGGATACTACGAGCAGTACTTC. Encoded protein: CSATGTGGYYEQYF. V usage is TRBV20-1 and J usage is TRBJ2-7; 11 bases are a match to TRBD1. The CDR3 runs 14 residues. Trimming cost V 4 bases and J 3 bases; bases outside gene matches: 5. The germline V gene has CDR1 DFQATT and CDR2 SNEGSKA (reference sequence).

The chain recombines TRBV12-3 or TRBV12-4 with TRBJ2-7, with a tentative D call TRBD1 (6 bases). V lost 4 bases and J 0 bases, leaving 13 bases between the germline ends. The CDR3 has 15 amino acids. CDR3 protein: CASSSEQGSSYEQYF. Written as DNA, the CDR3 is TGTGCCAGCAGTTCTGAGCAGGGGAGCTCCTACGAGCAGTACTTC.

This clonotype was found a few times. V gene TRBV27 combines with J gene TRBJ2-7; D gene ambiguous. Trimming pared 3 bases from V and 9 bases from J, leaving 15 bases between. This CDR3 is 13 amino acids long. Germline V CDR1 and CDR2: MNHEY, SMNVEV (reference sequence). As DNA, the CDR3 is TGTGCCAGCAGTTTGGCCCCCCCCCACGGGCAGTACTTC. This translates into CASSLAPPHGQYF.